This TCR beta chain was documented in a study of graft-versus-host responses after intestinal transplantation. Study details: Recipients were given multivisceral, liver-intestinal, or isolated intestinal transplants.

Measured with immunoSEQ multiplex PCR; TCRdb has only the in-frame clones, and not every one. The sample holds tens of thousands of clones; more than 70% are singletons and the top ten take 0.62%. V was pared by 0 bases and J by 4 bases, with 7 bases between. This CDR3 comprises 13 residues. In germline, CDR1 is GTSNPN, CDR2 SVGIG (reference sequence). Study findings and constraints: Investigators detected GvH clones in recipient marrow, with some emerging earlier in ileum or blood.

As concerns this clone: Its matching antigen is unknown.

The chain is built from TRBV30 and TRBJ1-5; D unresolved. The sequence derives from a human donor who was the organ donor for an intestinal transplant. The sample here was unstimulated CD4+ T cells sorted from spleen or lymph node cells, taken before transplant. The CDR3 region has the DNA TGTGCCTGGAGTGTGGCAGATAATCAGCCCCAGCATTTT. This sequence encodes CAWSVADNQPQHF.